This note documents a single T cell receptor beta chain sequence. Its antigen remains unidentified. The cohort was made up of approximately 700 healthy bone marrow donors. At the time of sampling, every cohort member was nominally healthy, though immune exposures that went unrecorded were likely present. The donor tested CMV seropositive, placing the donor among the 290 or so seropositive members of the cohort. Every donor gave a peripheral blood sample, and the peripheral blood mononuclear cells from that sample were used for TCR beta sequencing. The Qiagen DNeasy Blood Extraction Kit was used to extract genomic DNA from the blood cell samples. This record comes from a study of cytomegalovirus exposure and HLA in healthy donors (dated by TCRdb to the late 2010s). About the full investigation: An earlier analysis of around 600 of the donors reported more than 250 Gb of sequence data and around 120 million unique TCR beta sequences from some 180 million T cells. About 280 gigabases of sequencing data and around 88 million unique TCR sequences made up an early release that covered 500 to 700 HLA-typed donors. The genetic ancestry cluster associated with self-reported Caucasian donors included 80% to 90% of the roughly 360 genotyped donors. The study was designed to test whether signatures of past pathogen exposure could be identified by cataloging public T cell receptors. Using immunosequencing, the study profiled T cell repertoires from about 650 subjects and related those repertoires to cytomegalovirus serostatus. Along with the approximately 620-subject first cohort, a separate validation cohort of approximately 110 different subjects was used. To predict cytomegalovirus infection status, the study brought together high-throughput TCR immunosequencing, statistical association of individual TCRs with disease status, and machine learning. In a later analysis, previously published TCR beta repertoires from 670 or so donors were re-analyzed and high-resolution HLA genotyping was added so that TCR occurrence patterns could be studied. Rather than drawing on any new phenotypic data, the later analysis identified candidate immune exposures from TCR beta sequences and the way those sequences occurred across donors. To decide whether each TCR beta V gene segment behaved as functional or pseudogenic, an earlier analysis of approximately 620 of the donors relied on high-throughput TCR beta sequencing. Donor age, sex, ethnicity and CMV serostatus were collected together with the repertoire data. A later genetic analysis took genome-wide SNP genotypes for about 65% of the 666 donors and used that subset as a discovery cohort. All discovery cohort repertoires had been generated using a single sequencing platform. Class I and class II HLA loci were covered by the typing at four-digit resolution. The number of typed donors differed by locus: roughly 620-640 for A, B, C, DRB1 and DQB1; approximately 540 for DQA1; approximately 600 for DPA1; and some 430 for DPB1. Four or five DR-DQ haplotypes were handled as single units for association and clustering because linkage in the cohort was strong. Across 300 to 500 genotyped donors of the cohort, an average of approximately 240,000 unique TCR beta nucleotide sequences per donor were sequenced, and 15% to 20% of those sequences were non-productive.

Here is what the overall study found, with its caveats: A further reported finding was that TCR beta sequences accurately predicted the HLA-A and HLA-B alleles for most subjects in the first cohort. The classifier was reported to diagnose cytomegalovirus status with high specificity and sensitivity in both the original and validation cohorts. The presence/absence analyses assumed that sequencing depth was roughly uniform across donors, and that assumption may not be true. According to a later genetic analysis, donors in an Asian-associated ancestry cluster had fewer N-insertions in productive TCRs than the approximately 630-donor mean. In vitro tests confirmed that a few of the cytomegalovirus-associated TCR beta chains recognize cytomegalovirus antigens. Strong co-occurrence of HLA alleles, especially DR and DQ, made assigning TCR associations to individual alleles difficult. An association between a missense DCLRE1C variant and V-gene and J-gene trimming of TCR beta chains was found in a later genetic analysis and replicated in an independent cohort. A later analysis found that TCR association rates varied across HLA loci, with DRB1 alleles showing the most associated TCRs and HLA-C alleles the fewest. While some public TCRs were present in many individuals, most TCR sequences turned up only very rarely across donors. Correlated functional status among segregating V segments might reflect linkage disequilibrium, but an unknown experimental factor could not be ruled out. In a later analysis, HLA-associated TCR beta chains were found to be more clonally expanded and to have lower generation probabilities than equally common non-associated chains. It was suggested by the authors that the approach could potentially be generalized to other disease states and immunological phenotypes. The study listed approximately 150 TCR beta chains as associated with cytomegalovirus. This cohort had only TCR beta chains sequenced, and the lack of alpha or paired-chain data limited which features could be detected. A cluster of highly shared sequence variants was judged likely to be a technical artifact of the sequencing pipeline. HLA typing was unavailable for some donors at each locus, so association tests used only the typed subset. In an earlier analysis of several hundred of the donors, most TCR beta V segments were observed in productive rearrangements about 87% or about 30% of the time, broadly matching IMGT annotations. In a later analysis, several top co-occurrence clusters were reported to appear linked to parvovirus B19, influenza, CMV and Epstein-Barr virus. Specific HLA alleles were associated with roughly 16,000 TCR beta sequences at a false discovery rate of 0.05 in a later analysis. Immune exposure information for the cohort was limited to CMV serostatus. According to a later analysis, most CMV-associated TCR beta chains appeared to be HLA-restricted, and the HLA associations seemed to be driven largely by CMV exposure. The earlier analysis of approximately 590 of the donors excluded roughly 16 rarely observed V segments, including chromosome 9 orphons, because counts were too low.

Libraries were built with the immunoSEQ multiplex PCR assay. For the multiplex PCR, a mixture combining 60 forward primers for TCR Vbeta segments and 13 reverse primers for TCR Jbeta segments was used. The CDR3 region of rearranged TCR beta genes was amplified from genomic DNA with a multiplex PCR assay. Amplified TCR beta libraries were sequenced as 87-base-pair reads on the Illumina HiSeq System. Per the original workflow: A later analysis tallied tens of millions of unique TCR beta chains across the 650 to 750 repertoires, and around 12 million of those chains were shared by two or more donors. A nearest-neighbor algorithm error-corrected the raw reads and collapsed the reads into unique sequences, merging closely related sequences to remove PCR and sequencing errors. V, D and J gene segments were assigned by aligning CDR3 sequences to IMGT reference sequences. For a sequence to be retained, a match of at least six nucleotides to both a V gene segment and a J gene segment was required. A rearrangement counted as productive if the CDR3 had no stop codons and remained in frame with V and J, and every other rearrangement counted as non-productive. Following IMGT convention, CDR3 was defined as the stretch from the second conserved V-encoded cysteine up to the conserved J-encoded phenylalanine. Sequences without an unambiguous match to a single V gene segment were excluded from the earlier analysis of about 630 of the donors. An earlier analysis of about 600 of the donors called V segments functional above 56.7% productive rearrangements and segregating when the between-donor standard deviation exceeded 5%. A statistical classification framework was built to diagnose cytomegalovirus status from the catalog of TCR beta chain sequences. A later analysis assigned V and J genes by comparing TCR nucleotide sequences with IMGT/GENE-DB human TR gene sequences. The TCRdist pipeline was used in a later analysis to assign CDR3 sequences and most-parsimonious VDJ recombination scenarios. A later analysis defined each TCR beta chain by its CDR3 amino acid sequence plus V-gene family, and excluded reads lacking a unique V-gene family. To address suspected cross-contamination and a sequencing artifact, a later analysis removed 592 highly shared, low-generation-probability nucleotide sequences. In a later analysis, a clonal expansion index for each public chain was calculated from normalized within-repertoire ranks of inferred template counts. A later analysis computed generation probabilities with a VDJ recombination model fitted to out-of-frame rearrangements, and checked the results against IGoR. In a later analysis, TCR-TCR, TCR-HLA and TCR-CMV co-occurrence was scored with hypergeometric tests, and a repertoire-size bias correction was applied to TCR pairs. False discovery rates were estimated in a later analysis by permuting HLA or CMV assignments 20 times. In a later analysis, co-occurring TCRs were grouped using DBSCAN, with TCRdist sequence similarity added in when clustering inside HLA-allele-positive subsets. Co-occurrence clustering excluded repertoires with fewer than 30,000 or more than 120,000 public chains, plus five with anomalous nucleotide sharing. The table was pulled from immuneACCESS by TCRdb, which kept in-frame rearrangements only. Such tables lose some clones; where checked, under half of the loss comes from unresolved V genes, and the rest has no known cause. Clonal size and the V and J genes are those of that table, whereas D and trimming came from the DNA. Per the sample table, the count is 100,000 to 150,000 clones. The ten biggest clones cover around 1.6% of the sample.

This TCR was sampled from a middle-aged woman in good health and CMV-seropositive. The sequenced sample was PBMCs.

The CDR3 region: CASNPLGGDGETQYF. The nucleotide sequence reads as follows: TGTGCCAGCAATCCCCTGGGGGGGGACGGAGAGACCCAGTACTTC. The sequence links TRBV27 to TRBJ2-5; TRBD2 fits 7 bases in the junction. The CDR3 goes from the cysteine to the phenylalanine over 15 residues. The entry retains the CDR3 DNA only, 45 bases that are in frame from base 1. CDR1 MNHEY and CDR2 SMNVEV are derived from the germline V gene (reference sequence). After removal of 7 bases from V and 4 bases from J, the junction retains 12 bases not matched to a gene.